The source of this T cell receptor beta chain is a study of identical twins. This CDR3 spans 22 amino acids. In germline, CDR1 is MNHEY, CDR2 SVGEGT. V was clipped by 3 bases and J by 1 base; unmatched bases: 22. TCRdb reprocessed the 5' RACE reads with MiXCR, giving one entry per CDR3 protein. Of about 240,000 distinct CDR3 sequences in the sample, under 12% were seen once. The TCR was taken from a man over 45 in good health. The chain has TRBV6-2 or TRBV6-3 and TRBJ2-4, with TRBD2 matching 9 bases. Sample: memory T cells sorted from blood. The CDR3 DNA reads as TGTGCCAGCAGTTATGTTTCCTCGGCGGGGGGGCCGGTCCCTGGCGCCAAAAACATTCAGTACTTC. Translation gives CASSYVSSAGGPVPGAKNIQYF.